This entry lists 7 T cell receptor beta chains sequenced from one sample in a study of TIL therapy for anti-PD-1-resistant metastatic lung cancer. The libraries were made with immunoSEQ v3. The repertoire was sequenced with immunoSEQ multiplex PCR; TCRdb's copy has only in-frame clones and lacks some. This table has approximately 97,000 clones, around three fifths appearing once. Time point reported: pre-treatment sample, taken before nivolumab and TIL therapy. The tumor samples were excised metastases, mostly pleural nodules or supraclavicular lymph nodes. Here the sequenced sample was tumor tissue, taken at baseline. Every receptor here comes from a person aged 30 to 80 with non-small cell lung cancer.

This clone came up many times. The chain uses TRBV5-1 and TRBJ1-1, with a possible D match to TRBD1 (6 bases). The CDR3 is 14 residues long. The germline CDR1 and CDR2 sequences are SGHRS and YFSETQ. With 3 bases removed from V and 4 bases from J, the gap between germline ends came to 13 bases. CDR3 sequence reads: CASSSGDVGTEAFF. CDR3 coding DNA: TGCGCCAGCAGCTCAGGGGATGTCGGCACTGAAGCTTTCTTT.

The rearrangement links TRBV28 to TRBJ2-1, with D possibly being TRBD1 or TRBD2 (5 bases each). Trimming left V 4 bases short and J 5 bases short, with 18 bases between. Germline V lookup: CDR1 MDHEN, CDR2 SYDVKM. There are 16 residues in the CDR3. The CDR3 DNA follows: TGTGCCAGCAGTTCGCAAACCGGGACGGACCACAATGAGCAGTTCTTC. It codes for CASSSQTGTDHNEQFF.

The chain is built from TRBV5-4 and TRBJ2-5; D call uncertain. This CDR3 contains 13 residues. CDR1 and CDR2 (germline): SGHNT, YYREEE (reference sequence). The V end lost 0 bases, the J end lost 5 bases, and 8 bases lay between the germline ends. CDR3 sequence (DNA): TGTGCCAGCAGCTTGGCCAGTCGGGAGACCCAGTACTTC. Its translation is CASSLASRETQYF.

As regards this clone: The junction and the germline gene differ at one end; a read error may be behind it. CDR3 loop: CASIARDNDNSNYGHTF. Here the CDR3 DNA reads TGTGCCAGCATCGCCCGGGACAACGATAACTCTAACTATGGCCACACCTTC. The V and J genes are TRBV28 and TRBJ1-2; a weak D match, TRBD1 (6 bases). This CDR3 contains 17 residues. Germline V lookup: CDR1 MDHEN, CDR2 SYDVKM.

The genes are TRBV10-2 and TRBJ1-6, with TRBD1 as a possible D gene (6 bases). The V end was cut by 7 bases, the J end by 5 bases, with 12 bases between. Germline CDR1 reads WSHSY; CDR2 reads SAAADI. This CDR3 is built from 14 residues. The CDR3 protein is CASTRGPDNSPLHF. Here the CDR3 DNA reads TGCGCCAGCACCAGGGGCCCGGATAATTCACCCCTCCACTTT.

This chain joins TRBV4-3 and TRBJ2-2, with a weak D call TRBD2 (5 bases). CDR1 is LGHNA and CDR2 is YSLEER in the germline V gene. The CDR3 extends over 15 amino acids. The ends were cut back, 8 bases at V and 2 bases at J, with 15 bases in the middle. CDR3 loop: CASAHWGANTGELFF. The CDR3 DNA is TGCGCCAGCGCTCACTGGGGAGCCAACACCGGGGAGCTGTTTTTT.

Here the CDR3 reads CASSLEVNTEAFF. The CDR3 nucleotides are TGTGCCAGCAGCTTGGAGGTTAACACTGAAGCTTTCTTT. The chain combines TRBV5-4 with TRBJ1-1; D is unclear. CDR1 and CDR2 (germline): SGHNT, YYREEE (reference sequence). CDR3 size: 13 residues. V was trimmed by 0 bases and J by 2 bases, leaving 5 bases between them.